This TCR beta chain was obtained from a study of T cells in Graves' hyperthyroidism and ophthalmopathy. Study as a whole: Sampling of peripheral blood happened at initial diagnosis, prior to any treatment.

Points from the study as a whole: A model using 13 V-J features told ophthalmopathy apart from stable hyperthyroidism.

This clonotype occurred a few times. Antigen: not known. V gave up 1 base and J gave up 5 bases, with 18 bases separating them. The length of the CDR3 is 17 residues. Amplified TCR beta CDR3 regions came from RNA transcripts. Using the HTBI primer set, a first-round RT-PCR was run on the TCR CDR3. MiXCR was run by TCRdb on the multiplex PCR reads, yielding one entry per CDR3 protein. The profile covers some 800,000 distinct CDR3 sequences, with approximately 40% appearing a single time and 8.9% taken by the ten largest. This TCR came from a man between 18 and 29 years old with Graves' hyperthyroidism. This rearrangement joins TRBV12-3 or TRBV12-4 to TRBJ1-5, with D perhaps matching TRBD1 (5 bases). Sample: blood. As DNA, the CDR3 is TGTGCCAGCAGTTTAGGGCAGGACAAGGAACTAGATCAGCCCCAGCATTTT. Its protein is CASSLGQDKELDQPQHF.